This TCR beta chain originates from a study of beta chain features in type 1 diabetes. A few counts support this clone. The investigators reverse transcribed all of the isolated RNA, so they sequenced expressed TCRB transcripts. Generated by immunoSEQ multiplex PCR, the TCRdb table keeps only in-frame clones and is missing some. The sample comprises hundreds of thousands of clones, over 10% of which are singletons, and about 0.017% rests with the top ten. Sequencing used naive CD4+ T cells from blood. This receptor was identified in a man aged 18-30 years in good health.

The CDR3 nucleotides are TGTGCCAGCTCACCTTTACCAGGTGCTAGCACAGATACGCAGTATTTT. Its translation is CASSPLPGASTDTQYF. The rearrangement links TRBV18 to TRBJ2-3; D is ambiguous. This CDR3 region has 16 residues. Germline CDR1 reads KGHSH; CDR2 reads LQKENI. Trimming removed 3 bases from V and 0 bases from J, with 13 bases in between.